This is a list of T cell receptor beta chains from one sample in a study of PD-L1 blockade in urothelial cancer. Repertoires were generated with immunoSEQ multiplex PCR, while TCRdb's copy carries only in-frame clones and drops some. The sample records about 76,000 clones, approximately 90% being singletons. Source: PBMCs, taken around atezolizumab (anti-PD-L1) treatment. These receptor sequences come from a woman older than 75 with urothelial cancer. Both conserved end residues are part of each CDR3. A D gene is named only where the DNA matches it firmly. Rows give clone size only sometimes, using once, few, many, or a class for an expanded clone.

j_call v_call d_call clone_size cdr3_nt cdr3_aa
TRBJ1-2 TRBV15 TRBD1 - TGTGCCACCAGCAGGCCTTTTGGGACAGGCTATGGCTACACCTTC CATSRPFGTGYGYTF
TRBJ2-7 TRBV28 - - TGTGCCAGCAGTTTAGGTCAGGCCTCCTACGAGCAGTACTTC CASSLGQASYEQYF
TRBJ2-1 TRBV7-7 - - TGTGCCAGCAGCCCGACAGTTAACAATGAGCAGTTCTTC CASSPTVNNEQFF
TRBJ1-4 TRBV29-1 - - TGCAGCGTTGAAGATCGCAGGATTGAAAAACTGTTTTTT CSVEDRRIEKLFF
TRBJ2-1 TRBV7-3 TRBD2 - TGTGCCAGCAGCCCGGGACTAGCGGGACCCTGGCTCTACAATGAGCAGTTCTTC CASSPGLAGPWLYNEQFF
TRBJ1-5 TRBV4-2 - - TGTGCCAGCAGCCAAGAGGGGGCGGGCAATCAGCCCCAGCATTTT CASSQEGAGNQPQHF
TRBJ2-5 TRBV18 - - TGTGCCAGCTCCCCTCGTCGAGCGGTGACACAAGAGACCCAGTACTTC CASSPRRAVTQETQYF
TRBJ1-1 TRBV27 - - TGTGCCAGCAGTTTATCATTGGCACGCGGAGGAGCTTTCTTT CASSLSLARGGAFF
TRBJ1-2 TRBV10-3 TRBD1 - TGTGCCATCAGTGGCCAGGGGGCTAGGAACTATGGCTACACCTTC CAISGQGARNYGYTF
TRBJ1-4 TRBV15 - - TGTGCCACCAGCATCAGGGTGGGGAATGAAAAACTGTTTTTT CATSIRVGNEKLFF
TRBJ2-5 TRBV5-5 TRBD2 - TGTGCCAGCCACTCGGGGGGGCTAGGGGAGACCCAGTACTTC CASHSGGLGETQYF
TRBJ2-3 TRBV7-3 TRBD2 - TGTGCCAGCAGCCAGCTAGCGGGAGACTCGCATACGCAGTATTTT CASSQLAGDSHTQYF
TRBJ1-5 TRBV15 - once TGTGCCACCAGCAGAGAACTCGGGGACACTCTAAGCAATCAGCCCCAGCATTTT CATSRELGDTLSNQPQHF
TRBJ2-7 TRBV9 TRBD1 - TGTGCCAGCAGCTCAGCGACAGGGGGCTACGAGCAGTACTTC CASSSATGGYEQYF
TRBJ2-7 TRBV11-1 - once TGTGCCAGCAGCCGGGAGACGTATACCTACGAGCAGTACTTC CASSRETYTYEQYF
TRBJ2-3 TRBV18 TRBD2 - TGTGCCAGCTCACCGGGACTAGCGGGAGGCGCAGATACGCAGTATTTT CASSPGLAGGADTQYF
TRBJ2-1 TRBV27 TRBD2 - TGTGCCAGCAGTTCGCCAGGGACTAGCGGGAGAGGGGGCTCCTACAATGAGCAGTTCTTC CASSSPGTSGRGGSYNEQFF
TRBJ1-1 TRBV4-1 - - TGCGCCAGCAGCCATTTGACAGCCTTCGGGTCGAACACTGAAGCTTTCTTT CASSHLTAFGSNTEAFF
TRBJ2-7 TRBV27 - - TGTGCCAGCAGTTTATTCCCCTGGGTCAGGGACGAGCAGTACTTC CASSLFPWVRDEQYF
TRBJ1-1 TRBV4-2 - few TGTGCCAGCAGCCCCGCTGAGGGGGACGGCACTGAAGCTTTCTTT CASSPAEGDGTEAFF
TRBJ1-5 TRBV7-8 TRBD1 - TGTGCCAGCAGCTTGGGATCGGGCAGGGGGCTTAGCAATCAGCCCCAGCATTTT CASSLGSGRGLSNQPQHF
TRBJ2-7 TRBV6-5 - - TGTGCCAGCAGTTACGGAGACGGCAGGGACTACGAGCAGTACTTC CASSYGDGRDYEQYF
TRBJ2-3 TRBV5-1 TRBD2 once TGCGCCAGCAGGGGCGGGAGTCGCGCGTCAGATACGCAGTATTTT CASRGGSRASDTQYF
TRBJ1-2 TRBV28 TRBD1 - TGTGCCAGCAGTTTACCCCACTCAGACAGGGACGGCTACACCTTC CASSLPHSDRDGYTF